This T cell receptor (beta chain) emerged from a study of T-cell reconstitution after alpha-beta-depleted transplantation in children. The TCRbeta library incorporated unique molecular identifiers. TCRdb fed the PCR reads into MiXCR, producing one record per CDR3 protein. The sample has just under 550,000 distinct CDR3 sequences, about a sixth seen once. The sequencing used PBMCs from the stem cell graft donor, collected from the stem cell graft. This clonotype was obtained from a human donor who donated a stem cell graft to a child with acute lymphoblastic leukemia.

The CDR3 is CATGTGIAQYF. The CDR3 DNA follows: TGCGCCACCGGGACAGGGATAGCGCAGTACTTC. The genes are TRBV10-1 and TRBJ2-7, with TRBD1 matching over 9 bases. V shed 10 bases and J 9 bases; nucleotides not matched to a gene: 7. Per germline, CDR1 WNHNN and CDR2 SYGVQD (reference sequence). There are 11 residues in the CDR3.